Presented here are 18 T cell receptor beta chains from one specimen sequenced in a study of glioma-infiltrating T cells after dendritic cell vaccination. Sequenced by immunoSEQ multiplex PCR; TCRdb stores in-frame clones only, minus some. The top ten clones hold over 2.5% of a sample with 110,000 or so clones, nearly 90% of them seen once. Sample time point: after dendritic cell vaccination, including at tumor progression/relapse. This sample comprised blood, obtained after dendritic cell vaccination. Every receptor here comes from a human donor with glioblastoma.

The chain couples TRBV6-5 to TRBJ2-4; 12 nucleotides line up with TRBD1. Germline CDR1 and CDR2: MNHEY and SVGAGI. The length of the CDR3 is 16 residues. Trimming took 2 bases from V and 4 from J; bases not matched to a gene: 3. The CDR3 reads CASSYGGQGAKNIQYF. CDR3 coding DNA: TGTGCCAGCAGTTACGGGGGACAGGGGGCGAAAAACATTCAGTACTTC.

The CDR3 region has the DNA TGTGCCAGCAGCACGACAGGGCTTCTCTATGGCTACACCTTC. This sequence encodes CASSTTGLLYGYTF. The chain employs TRBV5-4 and TRBJ1-2; 7 bases fit TRBD1. Germline CDR1 reads SGHNT; CDR2 reads YYREEE (reference sequence). CDR3 length: 14 amino acids. The V and J ends lost 4 bases and 4 bases, in that order; junction bases with no gene match: 7.

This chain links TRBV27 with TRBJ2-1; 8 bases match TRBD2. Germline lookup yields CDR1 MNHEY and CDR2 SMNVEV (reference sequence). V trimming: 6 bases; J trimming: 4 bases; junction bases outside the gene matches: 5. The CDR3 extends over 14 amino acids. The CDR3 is CASSTGGPYNEQFF. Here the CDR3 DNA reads TGTGCCAGCAGCACGGGGGGGCCTTACAATGAGCAGTTCTTC.

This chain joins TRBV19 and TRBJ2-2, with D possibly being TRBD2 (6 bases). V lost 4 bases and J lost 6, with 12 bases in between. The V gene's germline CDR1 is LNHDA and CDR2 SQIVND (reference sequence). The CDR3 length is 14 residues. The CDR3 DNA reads TGTGCCAGTAGTAGAGGGGACTTGTCCGGGGAGCTGTTTTTT. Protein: CASSRGDLSGELFF.

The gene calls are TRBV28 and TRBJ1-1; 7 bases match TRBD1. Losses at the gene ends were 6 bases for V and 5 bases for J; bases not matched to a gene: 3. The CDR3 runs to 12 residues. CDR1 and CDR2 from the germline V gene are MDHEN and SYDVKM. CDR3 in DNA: TGTGCCAGCAGACTACAGGGGACTGAAGCTTTCTTT. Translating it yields CASRLQGTEAFF.

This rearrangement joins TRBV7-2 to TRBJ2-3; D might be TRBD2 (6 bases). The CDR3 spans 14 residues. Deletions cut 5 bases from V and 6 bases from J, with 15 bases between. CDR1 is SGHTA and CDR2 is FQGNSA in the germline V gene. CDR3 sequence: CASSPGARRDTQYF. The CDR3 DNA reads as TGTGCCAGCAGCCCGGGAGCCCGCAGGGATACGCAGTATTTT.

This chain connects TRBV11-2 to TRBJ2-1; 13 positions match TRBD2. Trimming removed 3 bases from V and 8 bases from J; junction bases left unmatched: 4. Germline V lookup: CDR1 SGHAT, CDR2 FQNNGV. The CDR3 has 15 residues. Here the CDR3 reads CASSLRTSGGDEQFF. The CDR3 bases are TGTGCCAGCAGCTTGAGGACTAGCGGGGGCGATGAGCAGTTCTTC. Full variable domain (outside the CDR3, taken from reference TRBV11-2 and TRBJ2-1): EAGVAQSPRYKIIEKRQSVAFWCNPISGHATLYWYQQILGQGPKLLIQFQNNGVVDDSQLPKDRFSAERLKGVDSTLKIQPAKLEDSAVYLCASSLRTSGGDEQFFGPGTRLTVL.

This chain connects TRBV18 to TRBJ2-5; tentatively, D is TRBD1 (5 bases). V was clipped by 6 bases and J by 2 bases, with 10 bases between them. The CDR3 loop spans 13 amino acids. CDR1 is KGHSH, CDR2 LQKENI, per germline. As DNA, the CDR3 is TGTGCCAGCTCCCAGACAGCTCAAGAGACCCAGTACTTC. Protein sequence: CASSQTAQETQYF.

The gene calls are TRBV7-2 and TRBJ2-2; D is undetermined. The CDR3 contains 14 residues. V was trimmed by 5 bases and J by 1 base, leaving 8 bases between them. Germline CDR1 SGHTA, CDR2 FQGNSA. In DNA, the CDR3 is TGTGCCAGCAGCCTAGGTCTGAACACCGGGGAGCTGTTTTTT. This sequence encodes CASSLGLNTGELFF. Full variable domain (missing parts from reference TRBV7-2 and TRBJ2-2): GAGVSQSPSNKVTEKGKDVELRCDPISGHTALYWYRQSLGQGLEFLIYFQGNSAPDKSGLPSDRFSAERTGGSVSTLTIQRTQQEDSAVYLCASSLGLNTGELFFGEGSRLTVL.

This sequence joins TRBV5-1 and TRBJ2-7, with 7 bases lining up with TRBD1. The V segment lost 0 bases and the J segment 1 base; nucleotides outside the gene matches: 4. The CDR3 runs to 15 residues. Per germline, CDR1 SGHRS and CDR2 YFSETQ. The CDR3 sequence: CASSLGQGRSYEQYF. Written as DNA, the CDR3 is TGCGCCAGCAGCTTGGGACAGGGCCGTTCCTACGAGCAGTACTTC.

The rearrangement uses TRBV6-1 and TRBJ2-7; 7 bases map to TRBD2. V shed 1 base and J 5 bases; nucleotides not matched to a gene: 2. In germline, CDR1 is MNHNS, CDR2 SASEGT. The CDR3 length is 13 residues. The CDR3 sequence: CASSEGLADEQYF. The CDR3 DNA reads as TGTGCCAGCAGTGAAGGACTAGCAGACGAGCAGTACTTC.

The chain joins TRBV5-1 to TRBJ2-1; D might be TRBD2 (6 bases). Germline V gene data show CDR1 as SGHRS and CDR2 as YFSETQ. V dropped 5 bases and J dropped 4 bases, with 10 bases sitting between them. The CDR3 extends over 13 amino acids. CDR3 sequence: CASSGGGYNEQFF. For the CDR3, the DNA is TGCGCCAGCAGTGGTGGAGGGTACAATGAGCAGTTCTTC.

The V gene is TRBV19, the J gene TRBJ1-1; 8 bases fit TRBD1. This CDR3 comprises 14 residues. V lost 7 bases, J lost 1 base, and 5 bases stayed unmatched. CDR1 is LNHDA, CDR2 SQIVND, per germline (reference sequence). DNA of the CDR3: TGTGCCAGTAACCTGGGGACAGGGAACACTGAAGCTTTCTTT. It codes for CASNLGTGNTEAFF.

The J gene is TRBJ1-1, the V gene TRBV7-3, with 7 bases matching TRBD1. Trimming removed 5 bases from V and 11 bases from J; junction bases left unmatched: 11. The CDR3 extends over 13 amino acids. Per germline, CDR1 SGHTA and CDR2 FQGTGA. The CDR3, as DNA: TGTGCCAGCAGCGCCACAGGGGAAGGGTATGCTTTCTTT. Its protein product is CASSATGEGYAFF.

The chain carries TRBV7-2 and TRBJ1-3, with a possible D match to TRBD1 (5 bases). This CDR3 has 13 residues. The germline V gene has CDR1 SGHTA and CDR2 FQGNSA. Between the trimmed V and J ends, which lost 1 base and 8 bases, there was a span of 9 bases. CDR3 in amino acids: CASSLGSGDTIYF. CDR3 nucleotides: TGTGCCAGCAGCTTAGGATCGGGGGACACCATATATTTT.

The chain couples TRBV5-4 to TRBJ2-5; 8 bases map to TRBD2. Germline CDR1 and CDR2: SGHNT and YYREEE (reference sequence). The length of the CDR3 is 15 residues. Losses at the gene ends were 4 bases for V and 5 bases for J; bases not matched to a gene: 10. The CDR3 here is CASSLGLLADETQYF. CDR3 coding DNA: TGTGCCAGCAGCCTGGGGTTACTAGCGGACGAGACCCAGTACTTC.

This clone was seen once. This CDR3 reads CASTSGLVFEQYF. The DNA for the CDR3 is TGTGCCAGCACCTCGGGACTAGTATTCGAGCAGTACTTC. The chain joins TRBV2 to TRBJ2-7; 8 bases are a match to TRBD2. In germline, CDR1 is SNHLY, CDR2 FYNNEI. The CDR3 runs to 13 residues. V lost 7 bases to trimming and J lost 6 bases; unmatched junction nucleotides: 8.

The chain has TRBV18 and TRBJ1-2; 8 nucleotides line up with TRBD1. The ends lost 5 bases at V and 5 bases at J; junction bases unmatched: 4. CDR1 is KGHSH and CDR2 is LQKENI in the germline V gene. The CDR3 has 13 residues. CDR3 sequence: CASSEGQGYGYTF. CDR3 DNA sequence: TGTGCCAGCTCAGAAGGACAGGGATATGGCTACACCTTC.